Listed below are T cell receptor delta chains from one sample, sequenced in a study of gamma-delta chains in newborns, infants, children. TCRdb re-identified clones in the reads via CATT. The repertoire holds 2,500 to 3,500 delta-chain clones, with about 2.6% as singletons. The material sequenced was blood. The receptors come from a child who was a newborn, infant or young child, either healthy, febrile or measles-vaccinated (not recorded which). Both conserved end residues are part of each CDR3. D genes are given only for firm matches. Only some rows state a clone size, as once, few, many or a class for expanded clones.

cdr3_aa,cdr3_nt,v_call,cdr3_length,d_call,j_call,clone_size
CACDYALGDSPYTDKLIF,TGTGCCTGTGACTACGCACTGGGGGACTCACCCTACACCGATAAACTCATCTTT,TRDV2,18,TRDD3,TRDJ1,few
CACDGTGGPSSWDTRQMFF,TGCGCCTGTGACGGTACTGGGGGACCAAGCTCCTGGGACACCCGACAGATGTTTTTC,TRDV2,19,TRDD3,TRDJ3,few
CACDTDLISGGFRGSWDTRQMFF,TGTGCCTGTGACACCGACCTAATCTCTGGGGGATTCCGTGGCTCCTGGGACACCCGACAGATGTTTTTC,TRDV2,23,TRDD3,TRDJ3,large
CACDTGWDSSWDTRQMFF,TGTGCCTGTGACACCGGCTGGGACAGCTCCTGGGACACCCGACAGATGTTTTTC,TRDV2,18,-,TRDJ3,medium-sized
CACDTLLLGGTLHDKLIF,TGTGCCTGTGACACCTTATTACTGGGGGGTACGCTACACGATAAACTCATCTTT,TRDV2,18,TRDD3,TRDJ1,-
CACDRLGDTYTDKLIF,TGTGCCTGTGACCGACTGGGGGATACGTACACCGATAAACTCATCTTT,TRDV2,16,TRDD3,TRDJ1,medium-sized
CACDSVLGVSSPDTDKLIF,TGTGCCTGTGACTCAGTACTGGGGGTCTCATCACCTGACACCGATAAACTCATCTTT,TRDV2,19,TRDD3,TRDJ1,-
CACDTLLGDQGSWDTRQMFF,TGTGCCTGTGACACGCTACTGGGGGACCAGGGGTCCTGGGACACCCGACAGATGTTTTTC,TRDV2,20,TRDD3,TRDJ3,medium-sized
CACDSTGGSWDTRQMFF,TGCGCCTGTGACAGTACTGGGGGATCCTGGGACACCCGACAGATGTTTTTC,TRDV2,17,TRDD3,TRDJ3,-
CALGELWGIRSIQGKLIF,TGTGCTCTTGGGGAACTATGGGGGATACGCAGTATACAAGGTAAACTCATCTTT,TRDV1,18,TRDD3,TRDJ1,medium-sized
CACDTVTTGGYADTDKLIF,TGTGCCTGTGACACCGTAACTACTGGGGGATACGCGGATACCGATAAACTCATCTTT,TRDV2,19,TRDD3,TRDJ1,few
CACDTLGEATDKLIF,TGTGCCTGTGACACATTGGGGGAAGCTACCGATAAACTCATCTTT,TRDV2,15,TRDD3,TRDJ1,medium-sized
CARDTVVGDTPSWDTRQMFF,TGTGCCCGTGACACCGTGGTGGGGGATACCCCCTCCTGGGACACCCGGCAGATGTTTTTC,TRDV2,20,TRDD3,TRDJ3,-
CACDPTGVGTDKLIF,TGTGCCTGTGACCCGACGGGTGTAGGCACCGATAAACTCATCTTT,TRDV2,15,-,TRDJ1,-
CACDFILGDTELTDKPIF,TGTGCCTGTGACTTTATACTGGGGGATACGGAGTTGACCGATAAACCCATCTTT,TRDV2,18,TRDD3,TRDJ1,-
CACDTLGDSSWDTRQMFF,TGTGCCTGTGACACTCTGGGGGATAGCTCCTGGGACACCCGACAGATGTTTTTC,TRDV2,18,TRDD3,TRDJ3,medium-sized
CACDTIPTTTAYTDKLIF,TGTGCCTGTGACACCATACCTACTACTACGGCCTATACCGATAAACTCATCTTT,TRDV2,18,-,TRDJ1,-
CACDLPGDTESDKLIF,TGTGCCTGTGACTTACCGGGGGATACGGAATCCGATAAACTCATCTTT,TRDV2,16,TRDD3,TRDJ1,-
CACDGVYVGDTHNYLRDTDKLIF,TGTGCCTGTGACGGTGTCTACGTGGGGGATACGCATAATTACCTTCGAGACACCGATAAACTCATCTTT,TRDV2,23,TRDD3,TRDJ1,medium-sized
CACDSLLGDTDKLIF,TGTGCCTGTGACAGCCTACTGGGGGACACCGATAAACTCATCTTT,TRDV2,15,TRDD3,TRDJ1,-
CACDKLGDTRSWDTRQMFF,TGTGCCTGTGACAAACTGGGGGATACGCGCTCCTGGGACACCCGACAGATGTTTTTC,TRDV2,19,TRDD3,TRDJ3,large
CACDSILGADKLIF,TGTGCCTGTGACTCGATACTGGGGGCCGATAAACTCATCTTT,TRDV2,14,TRDD3,TRDJ1,large